This T cell receptor beta chain is from a study of blood T cell repertoires in COVID-19. Study in general: Acute-phase and convalescent COVID-19 samples originated in the United States, Italy and Spain.

This study enrolled people aged about 18 to 100 from under 25 US geographic areas. As processed by the authors: Counts of nucleated cells, estimated from reference gene primer amplification, were obtained. The method was immunoSEQ multiplex PCR; TCRdb's version includes in-frame clones alone and lacks a portion of them. That table gives V, J and clone size, and the DNA gave D and trimming. The top ten hold 2.4% of the sample, which has under 150,000 clones, around 84% seen once. The junction had 17 bases not matched to a gene; V was cut back by 7 bases and J by 7 bases. The CDR3 sequence is 17 residues long. The germline gives CDR1 LNHDA, CDR2 SQIVND (reference sequence). This clone was found many times.

The material sequenced was PBMCs or T cells enriched from blood (not recorded which). This chain connects TRBV19 to TRBJ1-5; 9 bases are shared with TRBD1. This TCR derives from a man aged 40-55 years with acute COVID-19. The CDR3 loop reads CASTFQPGQGGGQPQHF. The DNA for the CDR3 is TGTGCCAGTACCTTCCAACCGGGACAGGGTGGGGGCCAGCCCCAGCATTTT.